This entry lists 32 T cell receptor beta chains sequenced from one sample in a study of neurological immune-mediated disorders. Noted time point: longitudinal time-point 1 (baseline). TCRdb used MiXCR to reprocess the 5' RACE reads, holding one entry per CDR3 protein. The table shows some 68,000 distinct CDR3 sequences, with roughly 13% occurring only once. The sequenced sample consisted of PBMCs. The receptors were sampled from a female donor with HTLV-1-associated myelopathy (HAM/TSP).

In its sample, this clonotype was seen many times. The rearrangement joins TRBV4-1 to TRBJ2-7; 10 bases agree with TRBD2. The CDR3 loop spans 15 amino acids. CDR1 and CDR2 from the germline V gene are MGHRA and YSYEKL. V lost 2 bases and J lost 2; bases outside the gene matches: 3. Here the CDR3 reads CASSQLAGATYEQYF. In nucleotides, the CDR3 is TGCGCCAGCAGCCAACTAGCGGGGGCCACCTACGAGCAGTACTTC.

This clonotype was observed many times. J is TRBJ2-7 and V is TRBV4-1; TRBD1 is a possible D gene (6 bases). The germline gives CDR1 MGHRA, CDR2 YSYEKL. V dropped 1 base and J dropped 0 bases, with 13 bases sitting between them. The CDR3 contains 16 residues. CDR3 loop: CASSQVGRGRSYEQYF. The DNA of the CDR3 is TGCGCCAGCAGCCAAGTCGGCAGGGGTCGCTCCTACGAGCAGTACTTC.

This clonotype was picked up many times. This chain uses TRBV6-5 with TRBJ2-5, with D possibly TRBD1 on 5 matching bases. V was clipped by 8 bases and J by 3 bases, with 19 bases between them. CDR1 and CDR2 from the germline V gene are MNHEY and SVGAGI. CDR3 length: 15 residues. CDR3 residues: CASRGQVLQEETQYF. DNA of the CDR3: TGTGCCAGCCGAGGACAAGTACTACAAGAAGAGACCCAGTACTTC.

The table lists this clonotype with many counts. The V and J genes are TRBV5-1 and TRBJ2-3; tentatively, D is TRBD1 or TRBD2 (5 bases each). There are 14 residues in the CDR3. Germline loops: CDR1 SGHRS, CDR2 YFSETQ. Trimming took off 1 base at V and 4 bases at J, with 10 bases between the two ends. The chain's CDR3 is CASSLNGAPDTQYF. The DNA of the CDR3 is TGCGCCAGCAGCTTGAACGGGGCGCCAGATACGCAGTATTTT.

Details on this clonotype: A much larger clone differs by one base, so this may be a read error. The chain employs TRBV12-3 or TRBV12-4 and TRBJ2-1, with TRBD1 identical over 7 bases. The CDR3 has 17 amino acids. CDR3 residues: CASSFRRQGRSYNVQFF. The CDR3 nucleotides are TGTGCCAGCAGTTTTAGGAGACAGGGCCGCTCCTACAATGTGCAGTTCTTC.

Remarks on this clonotype: A read error may explain this, as a much larger clone is one base away. The rearrangement joins TRBV6-6 to TRBJ2-3, with D maybe TRBD1 (5 bases). Germline V gene lookup returns CDR1 MNHNY and CDR2 SVGAGI (reference sequence). This CDR3 is built from 16 residues. The V and J ends lost 2 bases and 6 bases respectively, with 18 bases between them. The chain's CDR3 is CASSYGLGPGSDTQYF. In DNA form, the CDR3 reads TGTGCCAGCAGTTACGGGCTGGGGCCCGGCTCGGATACGCAGTATTTT.

This clonotype was recorded at least ten times. This chain connects TRBV11-2 to TRBJ2-1; 9 positions match TRBD1. V gave up 0 bases and J gave up 4 bases; unmatched junction bases: 4. CDR3 length: 16 residues. Germline values: CDR1 SGHAT, CDR2 FQNNGV. The CDR3 sequence is CASSLEMGTGYNEQFF. In DNA form, the CDR3 reads TGTGCCAGCAGCTTAGAAATGGGGACAGGGTACAATGAGCAGTTCTTC.

This clonotype was found many times. V gene TRBV5-1 combines with J gene TRBJ2-5, with D hard to call. Trimming removed 1 base from V and 5 bases from J, with 18 bases in between. CDR3 length: 16 amino acids. CDR1 is SGHRS and CDR2 is YFSETQ in the germline V gene. The CDR3 DNA sequence: TGCGCCAGCAGCTTGTCTTCCCAGAGTGGATCGGAGACCCAGTACTTC. Its translation: CASSLSSQSGSETQYF.

Points on this clonotype: This sequence may be a read error, since a much larger clone differs from it by one base. The chain uses TRBV7-2 and TRBJ2-3, with 9 bases aligning to TRBD2. The V and J ends lost 8 bases and 6 bases, in that order; junction bases with no gene match: 18. This CDR3 has 17 residues. Germline assignment: CDR1 SGHTA and CDR2 FQGNSA. The CDR3 coding sequence is TGTGCCAGCGATCAACAGGTCGGCGGGGGGGCAACTGATACGCAGTATTTT. As protein: CASDQQVGGGATDTQYF.

Many counts were recorded for this clonotype. The J gene is TRBJ2-7, the V gene TRBV6-5; 10 positions match TRBD1. CDR1 and CDR2 from the germline V gene are MNHEY and SVGAGI. The CDR3 runs to 17 residues. The J segment lost 3 bases and the V segment lost 5 bases, leaving 13 bases of the junction unmatched. The CDR3 loop is CASSASDRRDRGYEQYF. The CDR3 DNA is TGTGCCAGCAGTGCCAGCGATAGGAGGGACAGGGGCTACGAGCAGTACTTC.

The chain is built from TRBV10-1 and TRBJ2-7, with D possibly called TRBD1 or TRBD2 (5 bases each). Germline V gives CDR1 WNHNN, CDR2 SYGVQD (reference sequence). V was trimmed by 5 bases and J by 5 bases, leaving 10 bases between them. This CDR3 is built from 12 residues. CDR3 nucleotides: TGCGCCAGCAGTCCTCAGGGAGACGAGCAGTACTTC. Translation gives CASSPQGDEQYF.

This sequence joins TRBV19 and TRBJ2-2; D remains unclear. This CDR3 has 15 residues. Germline CDR1 is LNHDA and CDR2 is SQIVND (reference sequence). V lost 7 bases and J lost 2, with 14 bases in between. In nucleotides, the CDR3 is TGTGCCAGTACCACTCGGCCGACAAACACCGGGGAGCTGTTTTTT. It yields the protein CASTTRPTNTGELFF.

This clonotype was counted ten times or more. The gene calls are TRBV5-5 and TRBJ2-3, with 8 positions matching TRBD1. There are 16 residues in the CDR3. Germline V gives CDR1 SGHKS, CDR2 YYEKEE (reference sequence). J gave up 3 bases and V 4 bases, and 10 bases lay outside the gene matches. CDR3 protein: CASSLGVGQGTDTQYF. The DNA for the CDR3 is TGTGCCAGCAGCCTGGGGGTAGGACAGGGAACAGATACGCAGTATTTT.

By sample share, this clonotype is medium-sized. The chain joins TRBV7-2 to TRBJ2-7; 7 bases match TRBD1. This CDR3 is 14 amino acids long. V lost 3 bases, J lost 2 bases, and 4 bases stayed unmatched. Looked up from germline, CDR1 is SGHTA and CDR2 is FQGNSA. CDR3 nucleotide sequence: TGTGCCAGCAGCTTCGCAGGGGGAACCTACGAGCAGTACTTC. Protein product: CASSFAGGTYEQYF. Drawing the rest from reference TRBV7-2 and TRBJ2-7, the complete variable domain is GAGVSQSPSNKVTEKGKDVELRCDPISGHTALYWYRQSLGQGLEFLIYFQGNSAPDKSGLPSDRFSAERTGGSVSTLTIQRTQQEDSAVYLCASSFAGGTYEQYFGPGTRLTVT.

This clonotype was picked up many times. The rearrangement links TRBV7-2 to TRBJ2-5, with a possible D match to TRBD2 (7 bases). CDR1 and CDR2 from the germline V gene are SGHTA and FQGNSA. Trimming took 2 bases from V and 2 from J, leaving 15 bases between them. CDR3 length: 16 amino acids. The CDR3 reads CASSLLGGAIQETQYF. CDR3 bases: TGTGCCAGCAGCTTACTGGGGGGGGCTATTCAAGAGACCCAGTACTTC.

This clonotype was picked up many times. Here the CDR3 DNA reads TGTGCCAGCAGGCCCTTAGCGGGGCGCTACGAGCAGTACTTC. Protein: CASRPLAGRYEQYF. V and J are TRBV2 and TRBJ2-7, with 8 nucleotides matching TRBD2. Germline V gene lookup returns CDR1 SNHLY and CDR2 FYNNEI. Trimming took 6 bases from V and 3 from J; bases not matched to a gene: 7. This CDR3 contains 14 residues.

This clonotype is labeled as medium-sized (0.01 to 0.1%). The chain links TRBV20-1 to TRBJ2-7, with D perhaps matching TRBD1 (5 bases). The CDR3 runs 15 residues. Trimming removed 6 bases at V and 7 bases at J, with 25 bases between. From germline, CDR1 is DFQATT and CDR2 SNEGSKA (reference sequence). The CDR3 DNA sequence: TGCAGTGCCCCGATATCCAGGGTAATAACCTGGGAGCAGTACTTC. The encoded protein is CSAPISRVITWEQYF.

This clonotype was counted many times. The rearrangement joins TRBV9 to TRBJ1-4, with D possibly matching TRBD1 (5 bases). Germline V CDR1 and CDR2: SGDLS, YYNGEE. The CDR3 is made up of 15 amino acids. Trimming shortened V by 0 bases and J by 6 bases, and 12 bases separated the two germline ends. The CDR3 DNA reads as TGTGCCAGCAGCGTAGGAGGGGACCTCCATGAAAAACTGTTTTTT. Protein product: CASSVGGDLHEKLFF.

This clonotype came up many times. Its ends do not fully match the called genes, so a read error is possible. This chain joins TRBV15 and TRBJ2-5, with TRBD2 matching 7 bases. CDR3 size: 15 residues. The germline gives CDR1 LNHNV, CDR2 YYDKDF (reference sequence). The CDR3 DNA reads as TGTGCTACCAGCAGAGGCGGGACTAACGAAGAGACCCAGTACTTC. The encoded protein is CATSRGGTNEETQYF.

This clonotype showed up many times. The V gene is TRBV7-9, the J gene TRBJ2-7; the D gene is possibly TRBD2 (5 bases). The germline V gene has CDR1 SEHNR and CDR2 FQNEAQ (reference sequence). The CDR3 has 13 residues. The V end lost 2 bases, the J end lost 6 bases, and 11 bases lay between the germline ends. In DNA, the CDR3 is TGTGCCAGCAGCTTATCTCCCGAGGGCGAGCAGTACTTC. Encoded protein: CASSLSPEGEQYF. The complete variable domain, with remaining parts taken from reference TRBV7-9 and TRBJ2-7, reads DTGVSQNPRHKITKRGQNVTFRCDPISEHNRLYWYRQTLGQGPEFLTYFQNEAQLEKSRLLSDRFSAERPKGSFSTLEIQRTEQGDSAMYLCASSLSPEGEQYFGPGTRLTVT.

The sample holds many counts of this clonotype. J is TRBJ1-1 and V is TRBV28, with a weak D call TRBD1 (5 bases). This CDR3 has 16 amino acids. Germline CDR1 MDHEN, CDR2 SYDVKM. Between the trimmed V and J ends, which lost 1 base and 3 bases, there was a span of 15 bases. Here the CDR3 DNA reads TGTGCCAGCAGTTTATTTCCAGGGACGGGGCACACTGAAGCTTTCTTT. Residues: CASSLFPGTGHTEAFF. Full variable domain (missing parts from reference TRBV28 and TRBJ1-1): DVKVTQSSRYLVKRTGEKVFLECVQDMDHENMFWYRQDPGLGLRLIYFSYDVKMKEKGDIPEGYSVSREKKERFSLILESASTNQTSMYLCASSLFPGTGHTEAFFGQGTRLTVV.

This clonotype showed up many times. CDR3 DNA sequence: TGCGCCAGCAGCGCCAGGAGAACTCCCCTCCACTTT. This translates into CASSARRTPLHF. The chain joins TRBV5-1 to TRBJ1-6; no firm D call. Looked up from germline, CDR1 is SGHRS and CDR2 is YFSETQ. The length of the CDR3 is 12 residues. V was clipped by 4 bases and J by 13 bases, with 12 bases between them.

This clonotype appeared a few times. The chain carries TRBV5-1 and TRBJ1-2, with TRBD1 as a possible D gene (5 bases). The germline V and J ends were trimmed by 0 bases and 5 bases, with 11 bases remaining between them. This CDR3 region has 14 residues. Looked up from germline, CDR1 is SGHRS and CDR2 is YFSETQ. For the CDR3, the DNA is TGCGCCAGCAGCTTGGGACGGGGGGAGTATGGCTACACCTTC. Translation: CASSLGRGEYGYTF.

V gene TRBV11-3 combines with J gene TRBJ2-1, with 8 bases aligning to TRBD2. Germline V gene sequence: CDR1 SGHNT, CDR2 YENEEA. Losses at the gene ends were 3 bases for V and 0 bases for J; bases not matched to a gene: 4. CDR3 size: 16 residues. CDR3 in amino acids: CASSFGGGISYNEQFF. DNA of the CDR3: TGTGCCAGCAGCTTTGGCGGGGGGATCTCCTACAATGAGCAGTTCTTC.

This clonotype was detected many times. This chain uses TRBV5-1 with TRBJ1-1; D gene unclear. The V gene lost 0 bases and the J gene lost 6 bases, with 18 bases spanning the gap. The V gene's germline CDR1 is SGHRS and CDR2 YFSETQ. This CDR3 is 16 amino acids long. In DNA, the CDR3 is TGCGCCAGCAGCTTGGTGGTCTTGGGAGAGTCCGCTGAAGCTTTCTTT. Residues: CASSLVVLGESAEAFF.

In the case of this clonotype: A much larger clone differs from this one at a single base, so this may be a read error. This chain joins TRBV2 and TRBJ2-7; D remains ambiguous. The CDR3 totals 11 residues. Germline V lookup: CDR1 SNHLY, CDR2 FYNNEI. V lost 6 bases and J lost 3, with 6 bases in between. The CDR3 DNA reads as TGTGCCAGCAGCGTTAACTACGAGCAGTACTTC. It codes for CASSVNYEQYF.

This clonotype was counted many times. The V call is TRBV7-8, the J call TRBJ2-3; D is ambiguous. The germline V and J ends were trimmed by 2 bases and 1 base, with 7 bases remaining between them. Looked up from germline, CDR1 is SGHVS and CDR2 is FQNEAQ. This CDR3 contains 14 residues. This CDR3 reads CASSLLSGTDTQYF. Written as DNA, the CDR3 is TGTGCCAGCAGCTTATTGAGTGGCACAGATACGCAGTATTTT.

In its sample, this clonotype was seen many times. This sequence joins TRBV28 and TRBJ2-5; possible D gene TRBD1, 6 bases. The CDR3 has 13 amino acids. V lost 5 bases to trimming and J lost 5 bases, with 12 bases between them. CDR1 and CDR2 from the germline V gene are MDHEN and SYDVKM. For the CDR3, the DNA is TGTGCCAGCAGTCCAGGGGAGACGGAGACCCAGTACTTC. Protein: CASSPGETETQYF.

Many counts were recorded for this clonotype. V and J are TRBV2 and TRBJ1-2, with D possibly matching TRBD1 (6 bases). Germline CDR1 and CDR2: SNHLY and FYNNEI. There are 13 residues in the CDR3. Trimming shortened V by 8 bases and J by 4 bases, and 14 bases separated the two germline ends. The CDR3 DNA reads TGTGCCAGCGTAAGCAGGGGCGGCTATGGCTACACCTTC. It codes for CASVSRGGYGYTF.

At least ten counts were recorded for this clonotype. The V and J genes are TRBV7-9 and TRBJ2-1; D unclear. The germline V gene has CDR1 SEHNR and CDR2 FQNEAQ (reference sequence). The CDR3 sequence is 18 residues long. The V end was cut by 3 bases, the J end by 1 base, with 19 bases between. The chain's CDR3 is CASSFFPRGSSSYNEQFF. In DNA, the CDR3 is TGTGCCAGCAGCTTCTTTCCTCGTGGGTCTAGTTCCTACAATGAGCAGTTCTTC.

This clonotype was found many times. This chain uses TRBV5-1 with TRBJ1-1, with no clear D. Germline CDR1 is SGHRS and CDR2 is YFSETQ. The V end was cut by 4 bases, the J end by 3 bases, with 13 bases between. This CDR3 region has 14 residues. The CDR3 DNA is TGCGCCAGCAGCCCAACGGACGCTTACACTGAAGCTTTCTTT. Protein product: CASSPTDAYTEAFF.

This clonotype has at least ten counts. The chain employs TRBV7-9 and TRBJ2-7; 11 bases agree with TRBD2. The length of the CDR3 is 15 residues. Germline V gene lookup returns CDR1 SEHNR and CDR2 FQNEAQ (reference sequence). The junction had 3 bases not matched to a gene; V was cut back by 3 bases and J by 2 bases. The CDR3 nucleotides read TGTGCCAGCAGCTTCACGACTAGCGGGGCCTACGAGCAGTACTTC. This sequence encodes CASSFTTSGAYEQYF.